The 14 T cell receptor beta chains listed next were all sequenced from one sample in a study of blood T cell repertoires in COVID-19. The data were produced by immunoSEQ multiplex PCR, yet TCRdb's version contains in-frame clones alone and is incomplete. Of almost 500,000 clones in the sample, less than 90% were seen once. The sample was PBMCs or T cells enriched from blood (not recorded which). Source of these receptors: a woman aged 55 to 70 who had recovered from COVID-19.

The chain recombines TRBV6-5 with TRBJ2-7; 10 bases agree with TRBD1. The CDR3 extends over 16 amino acids. Germline V gene sequence: CDR1 MNHEY, CDR2 SVGAGI. Losses at the gene ends were 4 bases for V and 3 bases for J; bases not matched to a gene: 9. This chain's CDR3 is CASSLTGTGVDYEQYF. CDR3 in DNA: TGTGCCAGCAGTTTAACCGGGACAGGGGTAGACTACGAGCAGTACTTC.

The V call is TRBV5-1, the J call TRBJ2-3; D remains unclear. V dropped 4 bases and J dropped 0 bases, with 9 bases sitting between them. The CDR3 covers 14 residues. Germline-derived CDR1 and CDR2 are SGHRS and YFSETQ. CDR3 protein: CASSRQLSTDTQYF. In nucleotides, the CDR3 is TGCGCCAGCAGCCGACAACTCAGCACAGATACGCAGTATTTT.

The V and J genes are TRBV5-6 and TRBJ2-7; 7 positions match TRBD1. Germline V gene sequence: CDR1 SGHDT, CDR2 YYEEEE. This CDR3 region has 14 residues. J was trimmed by 2 bases and V by 4 bases; bases with no gene match: 6. CDR3 loop: CASSMDRSAYEQYV. The DNA for the CDR3 is TGTGCCAGCAGCATGGACAGGTCGGCCTACGAGCAGTACGTC.

This clone was observed a few times. The chain has TRBV18 and TRBJ2-1; 10 nucleotides align to TRBD1. Per the germline V gene, CDR1 is KGHSH and CDR2 is LQKENI. J gave up 0 bases and V 8 bases, and 13 bases lay outside the gene matches. The CDR3 runs 18 residues. The CDR3 DNA sequence: TGTGCCAGCAAACCGGGACAGGGGAACTCTTACTCCTACAATGAGCAGTTCTTC. Translating gives CASKPGQGNSYSYNEQFF.

V is TRBV11-2 and J is TRBJ2-2; 14 nucleotides align to TRBD2. The CDR3 contains 17 residues. The germline V gene encodes CDR1 SGHAT and CDR2 FQNNGV. Trimming removed 5 bases from V and 6 bases from J; junction bases left unmatched: 8. DNA of the CDR3: TGTGCCAGCAGCCCCCGACTAGCGGGGGGGGAGGCCGGGGAGCTGTTTTTT. Protein sequence: CASSPRLAGGEAGELFF.

V and J are TRBV2 and TRBJ2-7; possibly TRBD1 for D (6 bases). This CDR3 contains 11 residues. Germline values: CDR1 SNHLY, CDR2 FYNNEI. V gave up 7 bases and J gave up 9 bases, with 13 bases separating them. The CDR3 DNA is TGTGCCAGCACTAGACAGGACCTGCAGTACTTC. It encodes CASTRQDLQYF.

The rearrangement uses TRBV19 and TRBJ1-2; 7 bases line up with TRBD1. Germline V gene sequence: CDR1 LNHDA, CDR2 SQIVND (reference sequence). Losses at the gene ends were 5 bases for V and 6 bases for J; bases not matched to a gene: 6. The length of the CDR3 is 13 residues. The CDR3 sequence is CASSAPTGDGYTF. Written as DNA, the CDR3 is TGTGCCAGTAGTGCCCCTACAGGGGATGGCTACACCTTC. The whole variable domain, filled in from reference TRBV19 and TRBJ1-2, reads DGGITQSPKYLFRKEGQNVTLSCEQNLNHDAMYWYRQDPGQGLRLIYYSQIVNDFQKGDIAEGYSVSREKKESFPLTVTSAQKNPTAFYLCASSAPTGDGYTFGSGTRLTVV.

The rearrangement joins TRBV28 to TRBJ1-5, with 8 positions matching TRBD1. Germline V gives CDR1 MDHEN, CDR2 SYDVKM. The CDR3 has 16 residues. The V segment lost 4 bases and the J segment 6 bases; nucleotides outside the gene matches: 11. CDR3 in amino acids: CASSSPGTGVGQPQHF. CDR3 coding DNA: TGTGCCAGCAGTTCTCCCGGGACAGGAGTAGGTCAGCCCCAGCATTTT.

The gene calls are TRBV5-4 and TRBJ1-3; D may be TRBD1 (6 bases). Germline V lookup: CDR1 SGHNT, CDR2 YYREEE (reference sequence). The ends were cut back, 1 base at V and 4 bases at J, with 6 bases in the middle. This CDR3 is 13 amino acids long. Here the CDR3 reads CASSLRGGNTIYF. Here the CDR3 DNA reads TGTGCCAGCAGCTTGAGGGGGGGAAACACCATATATTTT. Drawing the rest from reference TRBV5-4 and TRBJ1-3, the complete variable domain is ETGVTQSPTHLIKTRGQQVTLRCSSQSGHNTVSWYQQALGQGPQFIFQYYREEENGRGNFPPRFSGLQFPNYSSELNVNALELDDSALYLCASSLRGGNTIYFGEGSWLTVV.

V and J are TRBV6-5 and TRBJ1-1, with 8 bases fitting TRBD1. The germline V gene has CDR1 MNHEY and CDR2 SVGAGI. The CDR3 runs 16 residues. Trimming cost V 4 bases and J 1 base; bases outside gene matches: 8. The CDR3 here is CASSSLLGQGNTEAFF. In nucleotides, the CDR3 is TGTGCCAGCAGTTCCCTATTAGGACAGGGGAACACTGAAGCTTTCTTT.

This clone occurred once. This chain links TRBV19 with TRBJ1-1; D gene ambiguous. Germline CDR1 reads LNHDA; CDR2 reads SQIVND (reference sequence). This CDR3 spans 12 amino acids. With 7 bases removed from V and 6 bases from J, the gap between germline ends came to 12 bases. This chain's CDR3 is CASTTGGAEAFF. The CDR3 nucleotides read TGTGCCAGTACCACCGGAGGCGCTGAAGCTTTCTTT.

The rearrangement links TRBV12-5 to TRBJ1-1; 8 nucleotides line up with TRBD1. The length of the CDR3 is 16 residues. Trimming at V came to 5 bases and at J to 0 bases, leaving 8 bases not matched to a gene. Germline V gene sequence: CDR1 LGHNT, CDR2 FRNRAP. For the CDR3, the DNA is TGTGCTAGTGGTCCGTGGACAGGGTCTATGAACACTGAAGCTTTCTTT. It encodes CASGPWTGSMNTEAFF.

This chain connects TRBV4-1 to TRBJ1-5, with 7 bases matching TRBD1. The CDR3 has 14 residues. V lost 5 bases to trimming and J lost 3 bases; unmatched junction nucleotides: 4. Germline V gene data show CDR1 as MGHRA and CDR2 as YSYEKL. The CDR3 reads CASSFGTDNQPQHF. CDR3 nucleotides: TGCGCCAGCAGCTTCGGGACAGACAATCAGCCCCAGCATTTT.

The V gene is TRBV5-1, the J gene TRBJ1-5; 9 bases line up with TRBD1. The V segment lost 4 bases and the J segment 2 bases; nucleotides outside the gene matches: 4. The CDR3 has 15 amino acids. In germline, CDR1 is SGHRS, CDR2 YFSETQ. DNA of the CDR3: TGCGCCAGCAGCAAAACAGGGGGCGGCAATCAGCCCCAGCATTTT. Its protein is CASSKTGGGNQPQHF.